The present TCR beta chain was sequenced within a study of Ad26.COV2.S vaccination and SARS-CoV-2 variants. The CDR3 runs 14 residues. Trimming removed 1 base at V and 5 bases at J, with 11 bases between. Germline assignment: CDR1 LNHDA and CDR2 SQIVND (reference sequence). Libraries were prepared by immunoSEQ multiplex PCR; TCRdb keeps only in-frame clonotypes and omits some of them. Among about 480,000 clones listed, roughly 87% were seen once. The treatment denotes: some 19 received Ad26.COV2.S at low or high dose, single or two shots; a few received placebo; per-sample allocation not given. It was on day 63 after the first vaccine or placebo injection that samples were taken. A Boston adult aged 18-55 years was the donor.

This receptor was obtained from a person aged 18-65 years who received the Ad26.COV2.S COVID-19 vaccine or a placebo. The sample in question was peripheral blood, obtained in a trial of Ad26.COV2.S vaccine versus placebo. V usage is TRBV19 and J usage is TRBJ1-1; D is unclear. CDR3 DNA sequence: TGTGCCAGTAGTATAGGCCACAGTCGAACTGAAGCTTTCTTT. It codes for CASSIGHSRTEAFF.